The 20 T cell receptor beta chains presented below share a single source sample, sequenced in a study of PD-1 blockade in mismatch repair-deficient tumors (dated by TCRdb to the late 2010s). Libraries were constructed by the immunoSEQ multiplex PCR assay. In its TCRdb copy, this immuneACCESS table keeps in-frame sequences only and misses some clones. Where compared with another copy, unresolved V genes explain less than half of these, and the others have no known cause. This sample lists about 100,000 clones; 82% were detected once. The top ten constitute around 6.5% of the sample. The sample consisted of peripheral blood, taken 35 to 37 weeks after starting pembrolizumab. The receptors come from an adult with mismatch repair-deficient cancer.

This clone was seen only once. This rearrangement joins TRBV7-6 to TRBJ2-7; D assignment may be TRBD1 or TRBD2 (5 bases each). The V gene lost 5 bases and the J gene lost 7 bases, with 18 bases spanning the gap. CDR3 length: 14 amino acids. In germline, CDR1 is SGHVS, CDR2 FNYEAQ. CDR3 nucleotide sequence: TGTGCCAGCAGCCCCCGGGACCCACCGGGGGAGCAGTACTTC. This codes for CASSPRDPPGEQYF.

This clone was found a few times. The CDR3 DNA is TGTGCCAGCTCACCCATGACCGGAGATGAAAAACTGTTTTTT. Protein sequence: CASSPMTGDEKLFF. The chain recombines TRBV18 with TRBJ1-4; the D is unclear. Germline lookup yields CDR1 KGHSH and CDR2 LQKENI. Trimming took off 3 bases at V and 6 bases at J, with 11 bases between the two ends. This CDR3 comprises 14 residues.

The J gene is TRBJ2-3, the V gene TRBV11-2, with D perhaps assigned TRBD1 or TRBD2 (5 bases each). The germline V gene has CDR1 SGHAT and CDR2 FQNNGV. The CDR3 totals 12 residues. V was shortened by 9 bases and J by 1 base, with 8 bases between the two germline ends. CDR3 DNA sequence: TGTGCCAGTCTGGGGGGCACAGATACGCAGTATTTT. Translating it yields CASLGGTDTQYF.

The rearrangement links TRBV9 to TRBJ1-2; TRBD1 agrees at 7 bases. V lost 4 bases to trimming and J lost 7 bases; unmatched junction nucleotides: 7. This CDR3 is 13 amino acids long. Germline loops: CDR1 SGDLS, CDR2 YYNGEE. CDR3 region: CASSPRTGGGYTF. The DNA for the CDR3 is TGTGCCAGCAGCCCTAGGACAGGTGGTGGCTACACCTTC. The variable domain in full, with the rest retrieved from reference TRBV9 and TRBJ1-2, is DSGVTQTPKHLITATGQRVTLRCSPRSGDLSVYWYQQSLDQGLQFLIQYYNGEERAKGNILERFSAQQFPDLHSELNLSSLELGDSALYFCASSPRTGGGYTFGSGTRLTVV.

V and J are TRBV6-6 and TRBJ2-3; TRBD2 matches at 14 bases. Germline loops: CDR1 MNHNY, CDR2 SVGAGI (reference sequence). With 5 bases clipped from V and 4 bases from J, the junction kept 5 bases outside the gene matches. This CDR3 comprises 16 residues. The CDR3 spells CASSPGTSGSSDTQYF. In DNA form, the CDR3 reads TGTGCCAGCAGTCCTGGGACTAGCGGGAGTTCAGATACGCAGTATTTT.

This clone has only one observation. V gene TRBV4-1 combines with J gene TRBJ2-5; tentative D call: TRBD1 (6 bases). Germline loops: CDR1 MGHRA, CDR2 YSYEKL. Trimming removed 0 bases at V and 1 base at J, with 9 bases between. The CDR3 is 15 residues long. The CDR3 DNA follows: TGCGCCAGCAGCCAAGACGAGGACAGCCAAGAGACCCAGTACTTC. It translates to CASSQDEDSQETQYF.

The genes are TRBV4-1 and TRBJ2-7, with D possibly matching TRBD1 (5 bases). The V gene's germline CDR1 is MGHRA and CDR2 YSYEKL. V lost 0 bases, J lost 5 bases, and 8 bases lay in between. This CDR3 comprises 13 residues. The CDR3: CASSQDLGDEQYF. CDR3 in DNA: TGCGCCAGCAGCCAAGATCTAGGGGACGAGCAGTACTTC.

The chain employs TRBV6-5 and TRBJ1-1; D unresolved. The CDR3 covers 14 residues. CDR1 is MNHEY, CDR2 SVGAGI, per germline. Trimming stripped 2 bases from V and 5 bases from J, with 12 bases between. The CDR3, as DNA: TGTGCCAGCAGTTACGACGCTAGTAGGACTGAAGCTTTCTTT. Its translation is CASSYDASRTEAFF.

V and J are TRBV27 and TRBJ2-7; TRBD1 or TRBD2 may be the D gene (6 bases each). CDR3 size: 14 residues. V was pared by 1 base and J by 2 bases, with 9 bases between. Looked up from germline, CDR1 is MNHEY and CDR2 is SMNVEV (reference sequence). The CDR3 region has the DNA TGTGCCAGCAGTTTATGGGGGGCCACCTACGAGCAGTACTTC. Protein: CASSLWGATYEQYF.

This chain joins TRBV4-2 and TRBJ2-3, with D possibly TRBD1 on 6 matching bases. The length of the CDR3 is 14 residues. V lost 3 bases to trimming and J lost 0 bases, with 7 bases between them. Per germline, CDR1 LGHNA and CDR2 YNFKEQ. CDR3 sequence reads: CASSHGQSTDTQYF. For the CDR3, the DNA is TGTGCCAGCAGCCATGGACAGAGCACAGATACGCAGTATTTT.

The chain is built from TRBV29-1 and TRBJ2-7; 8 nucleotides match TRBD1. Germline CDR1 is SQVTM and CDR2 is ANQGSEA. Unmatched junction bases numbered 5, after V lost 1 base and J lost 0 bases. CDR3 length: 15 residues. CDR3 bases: TGCAGCGTTGAAGTCGGGACAGGTATCTCCTACGAGCAGTACTTC. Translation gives CSVEVGTGISYEQYF.

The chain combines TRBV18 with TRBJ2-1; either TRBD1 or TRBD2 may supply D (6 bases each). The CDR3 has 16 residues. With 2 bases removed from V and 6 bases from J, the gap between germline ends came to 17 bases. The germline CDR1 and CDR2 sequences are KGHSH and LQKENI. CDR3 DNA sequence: TGTGCCAGCTCACCAAACGCGCTCAGGGGAGGCAATGAGCAGTTCTTC. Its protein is CASSPNALRGGNEQFF.

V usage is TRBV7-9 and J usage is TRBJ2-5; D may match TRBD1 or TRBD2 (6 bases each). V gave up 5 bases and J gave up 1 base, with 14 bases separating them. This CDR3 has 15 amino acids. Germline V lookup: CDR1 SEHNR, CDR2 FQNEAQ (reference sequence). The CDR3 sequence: CASSPGDTTQETQYF. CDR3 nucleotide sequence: TGTGCCAGCAGCCCGGGGGACACCACCCAAGAGACCCAGTACTTC.

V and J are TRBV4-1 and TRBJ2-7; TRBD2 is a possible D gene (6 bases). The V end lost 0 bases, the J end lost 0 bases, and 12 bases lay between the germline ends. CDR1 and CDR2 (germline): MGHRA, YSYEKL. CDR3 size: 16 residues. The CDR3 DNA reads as TGCGCCAGCAGCCAAGATAGCGGAGGGATCTCCTACGAGCAGTACTTC. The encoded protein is CASSQDSGGISYEQYF.

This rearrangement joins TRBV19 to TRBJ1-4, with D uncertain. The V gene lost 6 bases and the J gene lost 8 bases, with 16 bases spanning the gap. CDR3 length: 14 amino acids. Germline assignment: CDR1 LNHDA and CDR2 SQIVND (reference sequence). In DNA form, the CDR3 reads TGTGCCAGTAGATTGGACCCTGAGGAGGAAAAACTGTTTTTT. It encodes CASRLDPEEEKLFF.

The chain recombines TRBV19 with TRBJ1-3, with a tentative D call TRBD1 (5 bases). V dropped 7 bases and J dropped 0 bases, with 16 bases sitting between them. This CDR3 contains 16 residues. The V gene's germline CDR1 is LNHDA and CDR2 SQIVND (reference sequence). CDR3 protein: CASKNRGDDSGNTIYF. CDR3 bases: TGTGCCAGTAAAAACCGGGGCGACGACTCTGGAAACACCATATATTTT.

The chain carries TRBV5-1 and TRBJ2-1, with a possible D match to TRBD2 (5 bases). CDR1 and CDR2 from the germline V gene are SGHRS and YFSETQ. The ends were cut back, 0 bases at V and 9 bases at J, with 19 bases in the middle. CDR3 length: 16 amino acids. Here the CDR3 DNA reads TGCGCCAGCAGCTTGGAGGACTTAGGTGGGTTCGCTGAGCAGTTCTTC. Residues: CASSLEDLGGFAEQFF.

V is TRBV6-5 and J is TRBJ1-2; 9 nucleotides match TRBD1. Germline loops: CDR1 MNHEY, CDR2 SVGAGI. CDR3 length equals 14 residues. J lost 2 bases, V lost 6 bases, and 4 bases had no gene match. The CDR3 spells CASRSGTGNYGYTF. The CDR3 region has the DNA TGTGCCAGCAGGTCCGGGACAGGGAACTATGGCTACACCTTC.

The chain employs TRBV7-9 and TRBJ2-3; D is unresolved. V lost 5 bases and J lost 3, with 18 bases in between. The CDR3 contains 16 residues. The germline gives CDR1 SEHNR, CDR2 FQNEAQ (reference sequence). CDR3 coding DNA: TGTGCCAGCAGCCAGCAACCGGTGAATCCGACAGATACGCAGTATTTT. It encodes CASSQQPVNPTDTQYF.

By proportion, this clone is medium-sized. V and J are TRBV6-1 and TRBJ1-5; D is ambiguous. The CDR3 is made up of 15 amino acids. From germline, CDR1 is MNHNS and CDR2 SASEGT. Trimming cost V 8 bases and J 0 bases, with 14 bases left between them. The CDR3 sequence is CASGFYPYSNQPQHF. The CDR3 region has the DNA TGTGCCAGCGGTTTCTACCCGTATAGCAATCAGCCCCAGCATTTT.